These 6 T cell receptor beta chains were all obtained from the same sample, sequenced in a study of T cell changes during pregnancy in multiple sclerosis. Clones were sequenced by immunoSEQ multiplex PCR, and TCRdb holds only the in-frame ones, with some missing. The table shows 55,000 to 70,000 clones, with 85% to 95% occurring only once. Specimen: CD8+ T cells from peripheral blood mononuclear cells, collected in the third trimester of pregnancy. The source of these receptors is a female donor in good health, enrolled as a control in a pregnancy study.

This chain connects TRBV29-1 to TRBJ1-5; tentative D call: TRBD1 (5 bases). The CDR3 has 17 amino acids. Trimming cost V 8 bases and J 2 bases, with 25 bases left between them. Germline values: CDR1 SQVTM, CDR2 ANQGSEA. The CDR3 bases are TGCAGCTGCTGGAATTTTTCGGACATCGCCCGCAATCAGCCCCAGCATTTT. The encoded protein is CSCWNFSDIARNQPQHF.

The rearrangement uses TRBV4-3 and TRBJ2-7; 9 positions agree with TRBD1. CDR1 and CDR2 from the germline V gene are LGHNA and YSLEER. J gave up 3 bases and V 4 bases, and 7 bases lay outside the gene matches. The CDR3 is made up of 15 amino acids. The CDR3 nucleotides are TGCGCCAGCAGCCCTCCGGGACAGGGCCACTACGAGCAGTACTTC. Translating it yields CASSPPGQGHYEQYF.

V gene TRBV11-3 combines with J gene TRBJ2-1, with D unclear. V was clipped by 5 bases and J by 5 bases, with 7 bases between them. The germline CDR1 and CDR2 sequences are SGHNT and YENEEA. CDR3 size: 12 residues. In DNA, the CDR3 is TGTGCCAGCAGCCGCAGCGACAATGAGCAGTTCTTC. As protein: CASSRSDNEQFF.

This clone is a singleton in its sample. The chain carries TRBV7-9 and TRBJ2-7; 7 bases agree with TRBD1. Looked up from germline, CDR1 is SEHNR and CDR2 is FQNEAQ (reference sequence). J gave up 4 bases and V 5 bases, and 14 bases lay outside the gene matches. The CDR3 covers 16 residues. The CDR3 DNA reads as TGTGCCAGCAGCATGAGAGGACAGGCCGCGCGGTACGAGCAGTACTTC. This codes for CASSMRGQAARYEQYF.

V usage is TRBV7-9 and J usage is TRBJ1-4; 9 bases fit TRBD1. CDR3 size: 16 residues. CDR1 is SEHNR, CDR2 FQNEAQ, per germline (reference sequence). Trimming removed 5 bases from V and 1 base from J; junction bases left unmatched: 5. The CDR3 sequence is CASSRQGERTNEKLFF. The CDR3 DNA reads TGTGCCAGCAGCCGACAGGGGGAACGAACTAATGAAAAACTGTTTTTT. Variable domain in full (rest from reference TRBV7-9 and TRBJ1-4): DTGVSQNPRHKITKRGQNVTFRCDPISEHNRLYWYRQTLGQGPEFLTYFQNEAQLEKSRLLSDRFSAERPKGSFSTLEIQRTEQGDSAMYLCASSRQGERTNEKLFFGSGTQLSVL.

The gene calls are TRBV4-1 and TRBJ1-1; TRBD1 matches 7 bases. The J segment lost 5 bases and the V segment lost 2 bases, leaving 8 bases of the junction unmatched. CDR1 is MGHRA and CDR2 is YSYEKL in the germline V gene. The CDR3 contains 15 residues. The CDR3 spells CASSQLRGGRTEAFF. In DNA form, the CDR3 reads TGCGCCAGCAGCCAATTACGAGGGGGCCGGACTGAAGCTTTCTTT.